This T cell receptor beta chain was documented in a study of T cell responses to AZD1222 COVID-19 vaccine. On the study more broadly: Second doses at about 4 or about 12 weeks were pooled.

Only in-frame clones appear in the TCRdb table, and some are missing; sequencing was by immunoSEQ multiplex PCR. Of about 120,000 clones in the sample, 85% to 90% were seen once. Study observations and caveats: Rises in breadth and depth of Spike-specific TCRs came after two AZD1222 doses. Reports say nearly half of spike-specific TCRs go after unmutated variant regions. Vaccine-associated CD4 TCRs ranged over spike, dominating at 160-218 and 743-854.

Remarks on this clone: Its antigen remains unidentified.

The sequence came from an adult in good health. The source material was peripheral blood, sampled on day 0 of AZD1222 vaccination.

The chain's CDR3 is CASTGNRGRYGYTF. The CDR3 region has the DNA TGTGCCAGCACTGGGAACAGGGGGAGGTATGGCTACACCTTC. The V and J genes are TRBV6-5 and TRBJ1-2; 8 bases align to TRBD1. Germline CDR1 is MNHEY and CDR2 is SVGAGI. The CDR3 sequence is 14 residues long. With 7 bases clipped from V and 5 bases from J, the junction kept 9 bases outside the gene matches.